The present T cell receptor beta chain was sequenced within a study of cytomegalovirus exposure and HLA in healthy donors. Whole-study results and caveats: In vitro assays verified that three CMV-associated chains recognized CMV antigens specifically.

The V segment lost 4 bases and the J segment 3 bases; nucleotides outside the gene matches: 4. CDR1 is LGHNA, CDR2 YSLEER, per germline. CDR3 size: 15 residues. Note on this clone: Its specificity is unknown.

This PCR relied on a set of 60 Vbeta primers and 13 Jbeta primers. Original processing notes: Later work found roughly 80 million unique TCR beta chains, with roughly 11 million shared. Generated by immunoSEQ multiplex PCR, the TCRdb table keeps only in-frame clones and is missing some. That table is the source of V, J and clone size, and D and trimming were worked out from the DNA. The table lists some 150,000 clones, around 80% of them singletons. The sequenced material came from PBMCs. This sequence was found in a woman between 25 and 40 years old in good health and CMV-seropositive. This chain links TRBV4-3 with TRBJ2-5; 11 bases are shared with TRBD2. CDR3 sequence reads: CASSRQLAGEETQYF. The CDR3 nucleotides are TGCGCCAGCAGCCGACAACTAGCGGGGGAAGAGACCCAGTACTTC.